A selection of T cell receptor beta chains follows, all from one sample in a study of cytomegalovirus exposure and HLA in healthy donors. Assay: immunoSEQ multiplex PCR; the TCRdb copy retains only in-frame clones and omits some. The table has over 55,000 clones, about four fifths seen once. The sample was PBMCs. The receptor source for this set is a man in his forties in good health and CMV-seronegative. Both conserved end residues are part of each CDR3. Fields, in order: V gene, J gene, D gene, clone size, CDR3 protein, CDR3 DNA. The D gene is left open where the match is weak. Size is stated for part of the rows, as once, few or many counts, or as a class when the clone is expanded.

v_gene: TRBV29-1
j_gene: TRBJ2-1
d_gene: TRBD1
abundance: once
CDR3aa: CSVEGTGLNEQFF
CDR3nt: TGCAGCGTTGAAGGGACAGGGTTAAATGAGCAGTTCTTC

v_gene: TRBV5-1
j_gene: TRBJ2-7
d_gene: .
abundance: .
CDR3aa: CASSTWAGMNNEQYF
CDR3nt: TGCGCCAGCAGCACCTGGGCAGGGATGAACAACGAGCAGTACTTC

v_gene: TRBV10-3
j_gene: TRBJ2-2
d_gene: .
abundance: .
CDR3aa: CAISGSGGGLNTGELFF
CDR3nt: TGTGCCATCAGTGGTTCTGGCGGGGGCCTAAACACCGGGGAGCTGTTTTTT

v_gene: TRBV19
j_gene: TRBJ1-2
d_gene: TRBD1
abundance: .
CDR3aa: CASSPISRDRVTGYTF
CDR3nt: TGTGCCAGTAGCCCAATTTCCCGGGACAGGGTGACTGGCTACACCTTC

v_gene: TRBV19
j_gene: TRBJ2-3
d_gene: TRBD1
abundance: once
CDR3aa: CASSRQGSTDTQYF
CDR3nt: TGTGCCAGTAGTCGACAGGGATCCACAGATACGCAGTATTTT

v_gene: TRBV4-1
j_gene: TRBJ1-6
d_gene: TRBD1
abundance: .
CDR3aa: CASSSIKGQITHNSPLHF
CDR3nt: TGCGCCAGCAGCTCGATTAAGGGACAGATCACTCATAATTCACCCCTCCACTTT

v_gene: TRBV10-3
j_gene: TRBJ2-2
d_gene: TRBD2
abundance: .
CDR3aa: CAISGTSGAANTGELFF
CDR3nt: TGTGCCATCAGCGGGACTAGCGGGGCAGCGAACACCGGGGAGCTGTTTTTT

v_gene: TRBV10-3
j_gene: TRBJ1-1
d_gene: .
abundance: .
CDR3aa: CATLRVQGTEAFF
CDR3nt: TGTGCCACGCTCCGGGTCCAGGGCACTGAAGCTTTCTTT

v_gene: TRBV19
j_gene: TRBJ1-5
d_gene: .
abundance: .
CDR3aa: CASSMASNQPQHF
CDR3nt: TGTGCCAGTAGTATGGCTAGCAATCAGCCCCAGCATTTT

v_gene: TRBV27
j_gene: TRBJ1-2
d_gene: TRBD1
abundance: .
CDR3aa: CASRRQGNDYGYTF
CDR3nt: TGTGCCAGCAGAAGACAGGGTAACGACTATGGCTACACCTTC

v_gene: TRBV9
j_gene: TRBJ2-3
d_gene: .
abundance: .
CDR3aa: CASSALRSGGADTQYF
CDR3nt: TGTGCCAGCAGCGCCCTCAGATCGGGGGGCGCAGATACGCAGTATTTT

v_gene: TRBV29-1
j_gene: TRBJ2-3
d_gene: .
abundance: .
CDR3aa: CSVEDPQSKGGGEDTQYF
CDR3nt: TGCAGCGTTGAAGACCCGCAGTCAAAGGGGGGGGGCGAAGATACGCAGTATTTT

v_gene: TRBV7-2
j_gene: TRBJ2-1
d_gene: .
abundance: .
CDR3aa: CASSLTGGRSYNEQFF
CDR3nt: TGTGCCAGCAGCCTTACGGGGGGCCGGTCCTACAATGAGCAGTTCTTC

v_gene: TRBV7-6
j_gene: TRBJ2-3
d_gene: .
abundance: once
CDR3aa: CASSPMRGDTQYF
CDR3nt: TGTGCCAGCAGCCCCATGAGAGGAGATACGCAGTATTTT

v_gene: TRBV9
j_gene: TRBJ2-1
d_gene: TRBD1
abundance: .
CDR3aa: CASSVDPPTGIYNEQFF
CDR3nt: TGTGCCAGCAGCGTAGACCCCCCGACAGGGATATACAATGAGCAGTTCTTC

v_gene: TRBV7-3
j_gene: TRBJ2-4
d_gene: TRBD2
abundance: .
CDR3aa: CASSEGTGGSKNIQHF
CDR3nt: TGTGCCAGCAGCGAAGGGACCGGGGGGTCCAAAAACATTCAGCACTTC

v_gene: TRBV5-6
j_gene: TRBJ2-6
d_gene: .
abundance: few
CDR3aa: CASSLNNRGGGANVLTF
CDR3nt: TGTGCCAGCAGCTTGAACAACAGGGGAGGTGGGGCCAACGTCCTGACTTTC

v_gene: TRBV6-1
j_gene: TRBJ1-6
d_gene: .
abundance: .
CDR3aa: CASRGVSSPLHF
CDR3nt: TGTGCCAGCAGGGGAGTGAGTTCACCCCTCCACTTT

v_gene: TRBV19
j_gene: TRBJ2-3
d_gene: TRBD2
abundance: .
CDR3aa: CASMLRGLAGSTDTQYF
CDR3nt: TGTGCCAGTATGCTACGAGGACTAGCGGGGAGCACAGATACGCAGTATTTT

v_gene: TRBV19
j_gene: TRBJ2-1
d_gene: .
abundance: .
CDR3aa: CASSWSPQRSSYNEQFF
CDR3nt: TGTGCCAGTAGTTGGTCCCCCCAGCGAAGCTCCTACAATGAGCAGTTCTTC

v_gene: TRBV6-6
j_gene: TRBJ1-1
d_gene: .
abundance: few
CDR3aa: CASSYDRGNTEAFF
CDR3nt: TGTGCCAGCAGTTACGATCGGGGGAACACTGAAGCTTTCTTT

v_gene: TRBV10-3
j_gene: TRBJ1-2
d_gene: .
abundance: .
CDR3aa: CAISWDAQGYYGYTF
CDR3nt: TGTGCCATCAGTTGGGACGCTCAGGGGTACTATGGCTACACCTTC

v_gene: TRBV5-1
j_gene: TRBJ1-6
d_gene: TRBD1
abundance: .
CDR3aa: CASRRDRGHGNRSYNSPLHF
CDR3nt: TGCGCCAGCAGGCGGGACAGGGGGCATGGGAATCGCTCCTATAATTCACCCCTCCACTTT

v_gene: TRBV7-9
j_gene: TRBJ1-1
d_gene: .
abundance: few
CDR3aa: CASSLTMNTEAFF
CDR3nt: TGTGCCAGCAGCCTGACTATGAACACTGAAGCTTTCTTT

v_gene: TRBV27
j_gene: TRBJ1-1
d_gene: TRBD1
abundance: .
CDR3aa: CASSTGGAPEAFF
CDR3nt: TGTGCCAGCTCGACAGGGGGCGCCCCTGAAGCTTTCTTT

v_gene: TRBV18
j_gene: TRBJ1-2
d_gene: TRBD1
abundance: once
CDR3aa: CASSRQGSGYTF
CDR3nt: TGTGCCAGCTCACGACAGGGGTCTGGCTACACCTTC

v_gene: TRBV6-6
j_gene: TRBJ1-5
d_gene: TRBD1
abundance: .
CDR3aa: CASSHLQGTSNQPQHF
CDR3nt: TGTGCCAGCAGCCATCTACAGGGGACGAGCAATCAGCCCCAGCATTTT

v_gene: TRBV6-5
j_gene: TRBJ1-2
d_gene: .
abundance: .
CDR3aa: CASSYGQGIYGYTF
CDR3nt: TGTGCCAGCAGTTACGGGCAGGGGATCTATGGCTACACCTTC

v_gene: TRBV21-1
j_gene: TRBJ1-6
d_gene: .
abundance: .
CDR3aa: CASSKDRGLRSPLHF
CDR3nt: TGTGCCAGCAGCAAAGACAGGGGGCTCCGATCACCCCTCCACTTT

v_gene: TRBV18
j_gene: TRBJ1-1
d_gene: .
abundance: .
CDR3aa: CASSPAEGSTEAFF
CDR3nt: TGTGCCAGCTCACCGGCGGAGGGGTCTACTGAAGCTTTCTTT

v_gene: TRBV18
j_gene: TRBJ1-1
d_gene: .
abundance: .
CDR3aa: CASSSRPETEAFF
CDR3nt: TGTGCCAGCTCATCCCGTCCGGAGACTGAAGCTTTCTTT